This T cell receptor beta chain emerged from a study of cytomegalovirus exposure and HLA in healthy donors (dated by TCRdb to the late 2010s). Regarding the complete study: According to an earlier analysis of 587 of the donors, about 179 million T cells yielded 117 million unique TCR beta sequences and about 300 Gb of sequence data. Roughly 290 gigabases of sequencing data and around 90 million unique TCR sequences made up an early release that covered approximately 650 HLA-typed donors. The genetic ancestry cluster associated with self-reported Caucasian donors included 81% of the roughly 380 genotyped donors. The study aimed to test whether cataloging public T cell receptors could reveal signatures of past pathogen exposure. Using immunosequencing, the study profiled T cell repertoires from some 670 subjects and related those repertoires to cytomegalovirus serostatus. A separate validation cohort of 100 to 150 different subjects was used in addition to the 666-subject first cohort. High-throughput TCR immunosequencing, statistical association of individual TCRs with disease status, and machine learning were combined to predict cytomegalovirus infection status. To study patterns of TCR occurrence, a later analysis re-analyzed previously published TCR beta repertoires from just over 650 donors and added high-resolution HLA genotyping. Rather than using new phenotypic data, the later analysis identified candidate immune exposures from TCR beta sequences and from how often those sequences occurred across donors. An earlier analysis of approximately 640 of the donors applied high-throughput TCR beta sequencing to assess whether each TCR beta V gene segment acted as functional or pseudogenic. Donor age, sex, ethnicity and CMV serostatus were compiled alongside the repertoire data. A later genetic analysis took genome-wide SNP genotypes for about 55% of the roughly 700 donors and used that subset as a discovery cohort. Every discovery cohort repertoire had been produced on one sequencing platform. HLA typing included class I and class II loci at four-digit resolution. The number of donors typed differed by locus, with about 629-630 for A, B, C, DRB1 and DQB1, around 560 for DQA1, over 600 for DPA1, and approximately 470 for DPB1. Because of strong linkage in the cohort, 4 to 6 DR-DQ haplotypes were treated as single units for association and clustering. Across under 500 genotyped donors of the cohort, an average of roughly 250,000 unique TCR beta nucleotide sequences per donor were sequenced, and roughly a sixth of those sequences were non-productive. Broader findings and caveats from the paper: In vitro tests confirmed that a few of the cytomegalovirus-associated TCR beta chains recognize cytomegalovirus antigens. Because counts were too low, seventeen rarely observed V segments, including chromosome 9 orphons, were left out of the earlier analysis of 587 of the donors. When HLA alleles, especially DR and DQ, strongly co-occurred, TCR associations were difficult to assign to individual alleles. The cohort was sequenced for TCR beta chains only, and without alpha or paired-chain data the features that could be detected were limited. V-gene and J-gene trimming of TCR beta chains was associated with a missense DCLRE1C variant in a later genetic analysis, and the association was replicated in an independent cohort. Immune exposure information for the cohort was limited to CMV serostatus. According to a later genetic analysis, donors in an Asian-associated ancestry cluster had fewer N-insertions in productive TCRs than the roughly 660-donor mean. Across donors, most TCR sequences were observed very rarely, whereas some public TCRs were present in many individuals. Because HLA typing was missing for some donors at each locus, association tests included only the typed subset. The study listed 170 or so TCR beta chains as associated with cytomegalovirus. According to the authors, the approach could potentially be generalized to other disease states and immunological phenotypes. A further reported finding was that TCR beta sequences accurately predicted the HLA-A and HLA-B alleles for most subjects in the first cohort. In a later analysis, HLA-associated TCR beta chains were found to be more clonally expanded and to have lower generation probabilities than equally common non-associated chains. In a later analysis, the rate of TCR association differed among HLA loci, with DRB1 alleles having the most associated TCRs and HLA-C alleles having the fewest. Specific HLA alleles were associated with over 15,000 TCR beta sequences at a false discovery rate of 0.05 in a later analysis. Broadly in line with IMGT annotations, most TCR beta V segments showed up in productive rearrangements about 87% or about 30% of the time in an earlier analysis of 450 to 750 of the donors. In both the original and validation cohorts, the classifier was reported to diagnose cytomegalovirus status with high specificity and sensitivity. Some IMGT-functional V segments, including TRBV6-2 and TRBV6-3, could not be distinguished by the 87-base-pair reads and were therefore excluded. Correlated functional status among segregating V segments might be attributable to linkage disequilibrium, but an unknown experimental factor could not be ruled out. According to a later analysis, most CMV-associated TCR beta chains appeared to be HLA-restricted, and the HLA associations seemed to be driven largely by CMV exposure. A group of highly shared sequence variants was considered likely to be a technical artifact of the sequencing pipeline. Presence/absence analyses assumed roughly uniform sequencing depth across donors, an assumption that may not hold. According to a later analysis, parvovirus B19, influenza, CMV and Epstein-Barr virus appeared linked to several top co-occurrence clusters.

The cohort comprised 666 healthy bone marrow donors. Cohort members were all nominally healthy when sampled, although unrecorded immune exposures were likely present. The donor tested CMV seropositive, placing the donor among the 290 or so seropositive members of the cohort. Each donor provided a peripheral blood sample, and peripheral blood mononuclear cells were used for TCR beta sequencing. Genomic DNA was extracted from the blood cell samples with the Qiagen DNeasy Blood Extraction Kit. According to the germline V gene, CDR1 reads KGHSH and CDR2 reads LQKENI. Measured from the cysteine to the phenylalanine, the CDR3 is 16 residues long. Only CDR3 DNA remains: 48 bases, in frame from the first base. V is trimmed back by 3 bases and J by 5 bases, and the junction contains 12 bases that no gene match accounts for. As to this clone: Its specific antigen is unknown. Base qualities are not recorded, but no much larger clone differs from it by a single base.

Library prep was done by the immunoSEQ multiplex PCR assay. The multiplex PCR relied on a mix of 60 forward primers for TCR Vbeta segments and 13 reverse primers for TCR Jbeta segments. Amplification of the CDR3 region of rearranged TCR beta genes was performed with a multiplex PCR assay on genomic DNA. The Illumina HiSeq System was used to sequence the amplified TCR beta libraries as 87-base-pair reads. In the source study's methods: Across the 670 or so repertoires, a later analysis counted 75 million to 90 million unique TCR beta chains, some 11 million of which were shared by at least two donors. Raw reads were error-corrected and collapsed into unique sequences by a nearest-neighbor algorithm in which closely related sequences were merged to remove PCR and sequencing errors. CDR3 sequences were aligned to IMGT reference sequences to assign V, D and J gene segments. For a sequence to be retained, a match of at least six nucleotides was required to both a V gene segment and a J gene segment. A rearrangement was called productive if the CDR3 had no stop codons and remained in frame with V and J, and every other rearrangement was called non-productive. Following IMGT convention, CDR3 was defined as the stretch from the second conserved V-encoded cysteine to the conserved J-encoded phenylalanine. Sequences without an unambiguous match to a single V gene segment were excluded from the earlier analysis of 500 to 700 of the donors. An earlier analysis of a few hundred of the donors called V segments functional above 56.7% productive rearrangements and segregating when the between-donor standard deviation exceeded 5%. A statistical classification framework was developed to diagnose cytomegalovirus status using the catalog of TCR beta chain sequences. In a later analysis, TCR nucleotide sequences were compared against IMGT/GENE-DB human TR gene sequences so that V and J genes could be assigned. Using the TCRdist pipeline, a later analysis assigned CDR3 sequences along with most-parsimonious VDJ recombination scenarios. In a later analysis, each TCR beta chain was defined by its CDR3 amino acid sequence together with its V-gene family, and reads without a unique V-gene family were excluded. A later analysis removed roughly 590 highly shared, low-generation-probability nucleotide sequences to deal with suspected cross-contamination and a sequencing artifact. A later analysis calculated a clonal expansion index for each public chain from normalized within-repertoire ranks of inferred template counts. Generation probabilities in a later analysis came from a VDJ recombination model fitted to out-of-frame rearrangements, and those results were checked against IGoR. In a later analysis, TCR-TCR, TCR-HLA and TCR-CMV co-occurrence was scored with hypergeometric tests, and a repertoire-size bias correction was applied to TCR pairs. In a later analysis, false discovery rates were estimated by permuting HLA or CMV assignments 20 times. In a later analysis, co-occurring TCRs were grouped using DBSCAN, and TCRdist sequence similarity was added for clustering within HLA-allele-positive subsets. For co-occurrence clustering, repertoires with fewer than 30,000 or more than 120,000 public chains were excluded, along with roughly five repertoires with anomalous nucleotide sharing. The immuneACCESS repertoire file appears here via TCRdb, limited to in-frame rearrangements. These files lack a portion of the clones; in checked studies, under half of the deficit traces to unresolved V genes, and the cause of the others is not known. V and J calls and clone size are as listed in that table; D and trimming were resolved from the DNA. The sample has some 160,000 clones on record, 81% of them singletons. 1% to 1.5% of the sample comes from the top ten.

This clonotype was sampled from a man over 45 in good health and CMV-seropositive. The V gene is TRBV18 and the J gene is TRBJ2-7, and TRBD2 matches 8 of the central bases. Sequenced input: PBMCs. The bases are TGTGCCAGCTCACCCCCCGCCGGGGGGGTTGGGAACGAGCAGTACTTC. This yields the protein CASSPPAGGVGNEQYF.